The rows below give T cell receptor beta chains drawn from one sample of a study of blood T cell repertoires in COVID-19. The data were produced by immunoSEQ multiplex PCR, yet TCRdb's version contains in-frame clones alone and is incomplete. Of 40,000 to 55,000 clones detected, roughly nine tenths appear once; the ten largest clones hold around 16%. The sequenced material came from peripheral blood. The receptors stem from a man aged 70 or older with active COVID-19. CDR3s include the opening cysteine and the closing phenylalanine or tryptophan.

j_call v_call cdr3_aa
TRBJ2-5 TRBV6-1 CASSAIPRQGGETQYF
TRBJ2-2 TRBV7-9 CASSLVDSNTGELFF
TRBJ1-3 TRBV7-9 CASSLERFSGNTIYF
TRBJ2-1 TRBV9 CASSLTTGYNEQFF
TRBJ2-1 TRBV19 CASSIGGGGHNEQFF
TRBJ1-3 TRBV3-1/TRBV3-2 CASSQDERLTGNTIYF
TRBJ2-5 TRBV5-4 CASSLIGGTQYF
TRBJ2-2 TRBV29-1 CSVENWTGPRLRTGELFF
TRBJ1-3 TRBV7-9 CASSLGQAGNTIYF
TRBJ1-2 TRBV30 CAWSEGNRGVTNYGYTF
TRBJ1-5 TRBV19 CASTPDREDQPQHF
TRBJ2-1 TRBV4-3 CASSQKLLLAGGPSSYNEQFF
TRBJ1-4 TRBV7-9 CASSLGRQGGEKLFF
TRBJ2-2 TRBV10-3 CAISEGVGQNTGELFF
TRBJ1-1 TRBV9 CASSQRTGPYTEAFF
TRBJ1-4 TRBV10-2 CASSQGQGGLAKLFF
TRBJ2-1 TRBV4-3 CASSQDIRVDEQFF